This record concerns one T cell receptor beta chain sequence. The data stem from a study of T cell changes during pregnancy in multiple sclerosis. Libraries were prepared by immunoSEQ multiplex PCR; TCRdb keeps only in-frame clonotypes and omits some of them. The sample has approximately 93,000 clones; roughly 90% are singletons. Looked up from germline, CDR1 is MNHEY and CDR2 is SMNVEV (reference sequence). The J segment lost 8 bases and the V segment lost 6 bases, leaving 14 bases of the junction unmatched. The CDR3 consists of 15 residues. The TCR comes from a female donor with multiple sclerosis, enrolled in a pregnancy study. The input for sequencing was peripheral blood, taken before pregnancy. The chain couples TRBV27 to TRBJ2-3; 7 positions match TRBD1. The CDR3 DNA sequence: TGTGCCAGCAGGGACCGGGACAGAGGGTGGGTTACGCAGTATTTT. Translated: CASRDRDRGWVTQYF.